Below, 28 T cell receptor beta chains from the same sample are listed, as sequenced in a study of blood T cell repertoires in COVID-19. Assay used: immunoSEQ multiplex PCR; TCRdb lists only in-frame clones, some missing. The sample has fewer than 150,000 clones, around 85% seen once; the top ten hold about an eighth. The sample consisted of peripheral blood. The receptors here all came from a human donor in a cohort sampled during active COVID-19.

This sequence joins TRBV2 and TRBJ1-6, with D tentatively TRBD1 (6 bases). Per germline, CDR1 SNHLY and CDR2 FYNNEI. This CDR3 contains 15 residues. Trimming took 5 bases from V and 6 from J, leaving 14 bases between them. The CDR3: CASSPDRPANSPLHF. The CDR3, as DNA: TGTGCCAGCAGTCCAGACAGGCCGGCTAATTCACCCCTCCACTTT.

This clone occurred once. V usage is TRBV29-1 and J usage is TRBJ1-3; D gene uncertain. V was pared by 6 bases and J by 0 bases, with 9 bases between. Germline CDR1 SQVTM, CDR2 ANQGSEA. The CDR3 covers 13 residues. The CDR3 region has the DNA TGCAGCGTATCTGAGGGCTCTGGAAACACCATATATTTT. Protein sequence: CSVSEGSGNTIYF.

The V gene is TRBV15, the J gene TRBJ1-5; 7 nucleotides agree with TRBD1. Germline V gene lookup returns CDR1 LNHNV and CDR2 YYDKDF (reference sequence). With 4 bases clipped from V and 10 bases from J, the junction kept 13 bases outside the gene matches. This CDR3 region has 15 residues. This CDR3 reads CATSMGGQAYAPQHF. Here the CDR3 DNA reads TGTGCCACCAGCATGGGTGGACAGGCCTATGCACCCCAGCATTTT.

The chain links TRBV11-2 to TRBJ2-3; 9 positions agree with TRBD2. The CDR3 covers 17 residues. Germline-derived CDR1 and CDR2 are SGHAT and FQNNGV. V was clipped by 3 bases and J by 5 bases; unmatched bases: 12. The CDR3, as DNA: TGTGCCAGCAGCTTCACCCTAAGCGGGGGGCCGGGAGATACGCAGTATTTT. Residues: CASSFTLSGGPGDTQYF.

This chain uses TRBV5-1 with TRBJ1-2, with D perhaps TRBD1 (5 bases). Trimming removed 4 bases at V and 4 bases at J, with 17 bases between. This CDR3 region has 15 residues. Germline CDR1 and CDR2: SGHRS and YFSETQ. The DNA of the CDR3 is TGCGCCAGCAGCGGGGGGACTCCGGCGGCCTATGGCTACACCTTC. It translates to CASSGGTPAAYGYTF.

The V call is TRBV7-5, the J call TRBJ1-5. TRBV7-5 is described as a pseudogene. The CDR3 has 23 residues. The CDR3: CVRSLTNFRMGCGGANSNQPQHF. In DNA form, the CDR3 reads TGTGTCAGAAGCTTAACTAATTTTCGGATGGGGTGTGGGGGGGCTAATAGCAATCAGCCCCAGCATTTT.

This clone was counted between two and nine times. The chain has TRBV6-2 or TRBV6-3 and TRBJ1-1, with 7 bases identical to TRBD1. The CDR3 consists of 14 residues. Germline V gene lookup returns CDR1 MNHEY and CDR2 SVGEGT. V dropped 6 bases and J dropped 2; count of bases not matched to a gene: 6. The CDR3 here is CASSLDRHNTEAFF. DNA for the CDR3: TGTGCCAGCAGCCTGGACAGGCACAACACTGAAGCTTTCTTT.

The V gene is TRBV19, the J gene TRBJ2-1; 7 bases align to TRBD2. The CDR3 covers 15 residues. J lost 4 bases, V lost 4 bases, and 7 bases had no gene match. Germline loops: CDR1 LNHDA, CDR2 SQIVND (reference sequence). The CDR3 DNA reads TGTGCCAGTAGTAAAACGGGGGGTTGGTACAATGAGCAGTTCTTC. Protein: CASSKTGGWYNEQFF.

The J gene is TRBJ1-5, the V gene TRBV9, with no clear D. V lost 0 bases, J lost 0 bases, and 7 bases lay in between. The CDR3 is 15 amino acids. Looked up from germline, CDR1 is SGDLS and CDR2 is YYNGEE. CDR3 region: CASSVGYNSNQPQHF. DNA of the CDR3: TGTGCCAGCAGCGTAGGGTACAATAGCAATCAGCCCCAGCATTTT.

This clone was found a few times. This rearrangement joins TRBV2 to TRBJ1-2; D is possibly TRBD1 (6 bases). Germline lookup yields CDR1 SNHLY and CDR2 FYNNEI. The CDR3 runs to 13 residues. V was cut by 2 bases and J by 7 bases, with 11 bases left in between. DNA for the CDR3: TGTGCCAGCAGTGAACGGGGGGCTGGTGGCTACACCTTC. The encoded protein is CASSERGAGGYTF.

The chain links TRBV28 to TRBJ2-6; 10 bases are shared with TRBD1. J gave up 1 base and V 6 bases, and 12 bases lay outside the gene matches. Germline CDR1 reads MDHEN; CDR2 reads SYDVKM. The CDR3 covers 19 residues. CDR3 sequence: CASSHSGTGDFSGANVLTF. CDR3 in DNA: TGTGCCAGCAGCCACTCCGGGACAGGGGACTTTTCTGGGGCCAACGTCCTGACTTTC. Using reference TRBV28 and TRBJ2-6 for the parts outside the CDR3, the full variable domain is DVKVTQSSRYLVKRTGEKVFLECVQDMDHENMFWYRQDPGLGLRLIYFSYDVKMKEKGDIPEGYSVSREKKERFSLILESASTNQTSMYLCASSHSGTGDFSGANVLTFGAGSRLTVL.

The count of this clone is one. This chain joins TRBV7-3 and TRBJ2-3, with 10 nucleotides matching TRBD2. CDR1 is SGHTA and CDR2 is FQGTGA in the germline V gene. The CDR3 is 16 residues long. V was pared by 5 bases and J by 0 bases, with 5 bases of the junction left unmatched. The CDR3 bases are TGTGCCAGCAGCGTCACTAGCGGGGCTAGCACAGATACGCAGTATTTT. Its protein is CASSVTSGASTDTQYF.

This clone was counted a few times. The V call is TRBV6-5, the J call TRBJ1-6; TRBD1 is a possible D gene (6 bases). The ends were cut back, 6 bases at V and 9 bases at J, with 18 bases in the middle. The CDR3 loop spans 15 amino acids. CDR1 and CDR2 from the germline V gene are MNHEY and SVGAGI. This chain's CDR3 is CASSPSRGGGSPLHF. As DNA, the CDR3 is TGTGCCAGCAGCCCGTCTCGAGGGGGGGGTTCACCCCTCCACTTT.

The chain uses TRBV6-2 or TRBV6-3 and TRBJ2-7, with TRBD1 matching 8 bases. With V trimmed by 2 bases and J by 12 bases, 6 bases remained unmatched. The germline V gene encodes CDR1 MNHEY and CDR2 SVGEGT. The CDR3 loop spans 12 amino acids. The CDR3 sequence: CASSYGRTGTYF. The CDR3 DNA sequence: TGTGCCAGCAGTTACGGAAGGACAGGGACGTACTTC.

V gene TRBV6-5 combines with J gene TRBJ1-5; the D gene is possibly TRBD1 (5 bases). V lost 11 bases and J lost 2, with 19 bases in between. The germline CDR1 and CDR2 sequences are MNHEY and SVGAGI. CDR3 length: 15 residues. CDR3 residues: CAGLETGERNQPQHF. DNA of the CDR3: TGTGCCGGCCTCGAAACGGGGGAGCGCAATCAGCCCCAGCATTTT.

The rearrangement links TRBV4-2 to TRBJ2-1; 10 bases map to TRBD2. V lost 0 bases and J lost 8; bases outside the gene matches: 7. CDR1 is LGHNA and CDR2 is YNFKEQ in the germline V gene. This CDR3 contains 16 residues. The CDR3 spells CASSQDPLAGADEQFF. CDR3 DNA: TGTGCCAGCAGCCAAGATCCCCTAGCGGGGGCGGATGAGCAGTTCTTC.

In this sample, this clone turned up once. The genes are TRBV19 and TRBJ2-2, with TRBD2 identical over 15 bases. This CDR3 has 18 amino acids. The trim removed 10 bases at V and 0 bases at J, leaving 9 bases unmatched. CDR1 is LNHDA, CDR2 SQIVND, per germline (reference sequence). CDR3 DNA: TGTGCCACTGGCAGGACTAGCGGGGGGGCTGCGAACACCGGGGAGCTGTTTTTT. The encoded protein is CATGRTSGGAANTGELFF. Full variable domain (missing parts from reference TRBV19 and TRBJ2-2): DGGITQSPKYLFRKEGQNVTLSCEQNLNHDAMYWYRQDPGQGLRLIYYSQIVNDFQKGDIAEGYSVSREKKESFPLTVTSAQKNPTAFYLCATGRTSGGAANTGELFFGEGSRLTVL.

V is TRBV7-9 and J is TRBJ2-3; the D gene is possibly TRBD2 (6 bases). This CDR3 comprises 18 residues. Germline V gives CDR1 SEHNR, CDR2 FQNEAQ (reference sequence). Trimming cost V 1 base and J 1 base, with 18 bases left between them. The CDR3: CASSLDVRLDPRTDTQYF. CDR3 DNA: TGTGCCAGCAGCTTAGACGTAAGACTAGACCCTCGCACAGATACGCAGTATTTT.

CDR3 nucleotides: TGTGCCAGCAGAACTGGACAGGGCCGCTACAATGAGCAGTTCTTC. This translates into CASRTGQGRYNEQFF. The rearrangement links TRBV7-6 to TRBJ2-1; TRBD1 aligns across 8 bases. The CDR3 spans 15 residues. Germline CDR1 SGHVS, CDR2 FNYEAQ. The ends lost 6 bases at V and 3 bases at J; junction bases unmatched: 7.

The chain couples TRBV6-1 to TRBJ1-6; no clear D. The CDR3 loop spans 13 amino acids. Germline V gives CDR1 MNHNS, CDR2 SASEGT. V lost 1 base, J lost 9 bases, and 7 bases lay in between. The CDR3 coding sequence is TGTGCCAGCAGTGAAGGGAGGATTTCACCCCTCCACTTT. Translation: CASSEGRISPLHF.

V and J are TRBV3-1 (or the pseudogene TRBV3-2) and TRBJ1-5; no definite D call. Per germline, CDR1 LGHDT and CDR2 YNNKEL (reference sequence). This CDR3 is 13 amino acids long. The germline V and J ends were trimmed by 4 bases and 7 bases, with 11 bases remaining between them. CDR3 sequence (DNA): TGTGCCAGCAGCCGACAAGGAAGACAGCCCCAGCATTTT. It yields the protein CASSRQGRQPQHF.

V usage is TRBV9 and J usage is TRBJ1-6, with D hard to call. The ends were cut back, 0 bases at V and 5 bases at J, with 6 bases in the middle. CDR3 length equals 14 residues. Germline V CDR1 and CDR2: SGDLS, YYNGEE. The CDR3 bases are TGTGCCAGCAGCGTAGCCGGGAATAATTCACCCCTCCACTTT. Amino acids: CASSVAGNNSPLHF.

The J gene is TRBJ2-6, the V gene TRBV5-6; D call uncertain. The CDR3 totals 13 residues. Germline V gene sequence: CDR1 SGHDT, CDR2 YYEEEE. V was cut by 5 bases and J by 1 base, with 4 bases left in between. The CDR3 reads CASRLSGANVLTF. The CDR3, as DNA: TGTGCCAGCAGACTTTCTGGGGCCAACGTCCTGACTTTC.

V is TRBV11-3 and J is TRBJ1-1; 7 bases agree with TRBD1. V shed 4 bases, J shed 4 bases, and the junction held 3 bases outside the gene matches. CDR3 length: 13 residues. Germline-derived CDR1 and CDR2 are SGHNT and YENEEA. This CDR3 is CASSSTGFTEAFF. The CDR3 DNA sequence: TGTGCCAGCAGCTCGACAGGGTTCACTGAAGCTTTCTTT.

This sequence joins TRBV5-1 and TRBJ2-3; 9 bases are a match to TRBD1. J was trimmed by 8 bases and V by 4 bases; bases with no gene match: 14. The CDR3 runs 16 residues. From germline, CDR1 is SGHRS and CDR2 YFSETQ. The CDR3 nucleotides read TGCGCCAGCAGCGGCCCCCGGACAGGGGAGACAAGTACGCAGTATTTT. Translating it yields CASSGPRTGETSTQYF.

Notes on this clone: This may be a read error, as it is one base from a much larger clone. This sequence joins TRBV6-6 and TRBJ1-5, with 7 bases identical to TRBD1. The CDR3 runs 15 residues. Trimming cost V 0 bases and J 1 base; bases outside gene matches: 0. The germline V gene encodes CDR1 MNHNY and CDR2 SVGAGI (reference sequence). CDR3: CASSYSTGSNQPQHF. CDR3 DNA sequence: TGTGCCAGCAGTTACTCGACAGGGAGCAATCAGCCCCAGCATTTT.

The chain has TRBV7-9 and TRBJ2-1; weak D call: TRBD1 (5 bases). CDR1 SEHNR and CDR2 FQNEAQ come from the germline V gene (reference sequence). The CDR3 is 17 amino acids. Trimming removed 4 bases from V and 0 bases from J, with 16 bases in between. The CDR3: CASSSDDRFRSYNEQFF. In DNA form, the CDR3 reads TGTGCCAGCAGCTCCGACGACAGATTTCGCTCCTACAATGAGCAGTTCTTC.

The chain uses TRBV5-1 and TRBJ2-5; unclear D gene. This CDR3 region has 12 residues. CDR1 and CDR2 from the germline V gene are SGHRS and YFSETQ. Trimming pared 0 bases from V and 5 bases from J, leaving 5 bases between. The CDR3 coding sequence is TGCGCCAGCAGCTTGGCCTTGGAGACCCAGTACTTC. Encoded protein: CASSLALETQYF.